Listed below are T cell receptor beta chains from one sample, sequenced in a study of OX40 agonist ivuxolimab in advanced cancers. Only in-frame clones appear in the TCRdb table, and some are missing; sequencing was by immunoSEQ multiplex PCR. Of about 19,000 clones in the sample, around 80% were seen once. This specimen was CD4+ or CD8+ T cells sorted from blood, taken in a trial of the OX40 agonist ivuxolimab. The origin of the receptors is an adult with an advanced solid tumor such as melanoma, head and neck, liver or kidney cancer. Each CDR3 is given with its conserved first and last residue. D genes are given only for firm matches.

V	D	J	CDR3
TRBV6-5	-	TRBJ1-5	CASSYFPGNQPQHF
TRBV6-6	-	TRBJ2-5	CASTDTSETQYF
TRBV6-1	-	TRBJ1-3	CASSEGGSGNTIYF
TRBV5-8	-	TRBJ1-1	CASSFSSREAFF
TRBV19	TRBD1	TRBJ2-4	CASSQYGQGGGNIQYF
TRBV27	-	TRBJ2-1	CASSLRVRSRSSYNEQFF
TRBV7-9	-	TRBJ1-6	CASSSSDIYNSPLHF
TRBV7-9	TRBD1	TRBJ1-1	CASSPPDRGTEAFF
TRBV5-8	TRBD1	TRBJ2-7	CASYSGGLEQYF
TRBV7-8	TRBD2	TRBJ2-7	CASSPRGGGDREQYF
TRBV19	TRBD1	TRBJ2-6	CASTTMGQGGLGANVLTF
TRBV7-6	-	TRBJ1-1	CASSLDGQNTEAFF
TRBV6-6	-	TRBJ2-2	CASTFALAGELFF
TRBV4-3	TRBD1	TRBJ1-1	CASSYRDRGFTEAFF
TRBV19	-	TRBJ2-7	CASSIRGGRYEQYF
TRBV28	TRBD1	TRBJ2-5	CASSRRDREQETQYF
TRBV11-2	-	TRBJ1-3	CASSSTVRGSGNTIYF
TRBV7-8	-	TRBJ2-1	CASSSTIRTTYNEQFF
TRBV29-1	-	TRBJ2-1	CSAEGVSSYNEQFF
TRBV5-1	-	TRBJ2-3	CASRPDRGLLFSTDTQYF
TRBV4-1	-	TRBJ1-1	CASSQERVGERAFF
TRBV5-1	TRBD1	TRBJ2-3	CASSLAGFSARGQGTQYF
TRBV6-6	-	TRBJ2-5	CASSYSNSGVETQYF
TRBV27	TRBD1	TRBJ1-1	CASSKDRVGTEAFF
TRBV5-4	-	TRBJ2-7	CASSPVPGSYEQYF
TRBV7-5	-	TRBJ2-1	CARSLDSYRSKNPFNEQFF
TRBV15	-	TRBJ2-7	CATSRGVCIEQYF
TRBV27	-	TRBJ2-3	CASTSALAYTDTQYF
TRBV27	TRBD1	TRBJ2-7	CASSLSSGTGRYEQYF
TRBV4-1	TRBD2	TRBJ2-7	CASSHLAGSYEQYF
TRBV5-1	TRBD1	TRBJ2-6	CASSLVSGGIGGANVLTF
TRBV10-3	-	TRBJ2-1	CAISDPGGGSNEQFF
TRBV7-9	TRBD2	TRBJ2-7	CASSGGTSGALHEQYF
TRBV9	TRBD1	TRBJ2-5	CASSVGDRGQEETQYF
TRBV7-9	-	TRBJ2-7	CASSPSYEQYF
TRBV5-1	-	TRBJ1-2	CASSLIRQGGSYGYTF
TRBV28	TRBD1	TRBJ2-3	CASSLTGSTDTQYF
TRBV10-3	-	TRBJ2-6	CAILSGANVLTF
TRBV9	TRBD2	TRBJ2-1	CASSSSGASYNEQFF
TRBV4-3	-	TRBJ1-1	CASSQFPGTNTEAFF
TRBV19	TRBD2	TRBJ2-1	CASSTLAGGYNEQFF
TRBV9	-	TRBJ1-1	CASSVGAGVVNTEAFF
TRBV5-1	-	TRBJ1-4	CASSLWYATNEKLFF
TRBV9	-	TRBJ2-5	CASSVGVREFQETQYF
TRBV27	-	TRBJ1-4	CASSLSGRDEKLFF
TRBV5-4	-	TRBJ2-3	CASSLFGHPERDF
TRBV6-1	-	TRBJ1-4	CASSEGPGTNEKLFF
TRBV27	-	TRBJ2-1	CASSLGQRYNEQFF
TRBV27	-	TRBJ1-5	CASSYSLHQPQHF
TRBV6-5	TRBD2	TRBJ2-1	CASSGLAHNEQFF
TRBV7-9	-	TRBJ2-7	CASSLRDKDYEQYF
TRBV15	-	TRBJ2-5	CATSSSPRGQETQYF
TRBV7-8	-	TRBJ2-7	CASSETIHEQYF
TRBV5-6	-	TRBJ1-2	CASSREQTNYGYTF
TRBV18	TRBD2	TRBJ2-7	CASSYGAPSGRSHEQYF